The 17 T cell receptor beta chains below all came from one sample that was sequenced in a study of blood T cell repertoires in COVID-19. Clones were sequenced by immunoSEQ multiplex PCR, and TCRdb holds only the in-frame ones, with some missing. In the table there are some 190,000 clones, more than 70% of which are singletons. Sample: peripheral blood. The receptors were gathered from a man aged 18 to 29 with active or convalescent COVID-19.

This rearrangement joins TRBV5-1 to TRBJ1-2; the D gene is possibly TRBD1 (6 bases). Germline assignment: CDR1 SGHRS and CDR2 YFSETQ. The CDR3 consists of 16 residues. Deletions cut 5 bases from V and 5 bases from J, with 22 bases between. This CDR3 reads CASRPEDRRTIYGYTF. CDR3 nucleotides: TGCGCCAGCAGACCTGAAGACAGGCGAACAATTTATGGCTACACCTTC.

This clone was counted a few times. The J gene is TRBJ2-1, the V gene TRBV7-8; D gene uncertain. Between the trimmed V and J ends, which lost 5 bases and 1 base, there was a span of 6 bases. Germline V gene sequence: CDR1 SGHVS, CDR2 FQNEAQ. This CDR3 is 13 amino acids long. CDR3 in DNA: TGTGCCAGCAGCCCCCGTTCCTACAATGAGCAGTTCTTC. This translates into CASSPRSYNEQFF.

This rearrangement joins TRBV19 to TRBJ1-1; 7 bases line up with TRBD1. Germline CDR1 reads LNHDA; CDR2 reads SQIVND (reference sequence). Trimming at V came to 9 bases and at J to 0 bases, leaving 7 bases not matched to a gene. The length of the CDR3 is 14 residues. CDR3 coding DNA: TGTGCCAGCCACCGAGGACAGGTGAACACTGAAGCTTTCTTT. Amino acid sequence: CASHRGQVNTEAFF.

V usage is TRBV10-2 and J usage is TRBJ1-4; 7 nucleotides match TRBD1. The germline V gene encodes CDR1 WSHSY and CDR2 SAAADI. J gave up 7 bases and V 6 bases, and 8 bases lay outside the gene matches. CDR3 size: 14 residues. The CDR3 loop is CASRPEGAVEKLFF. In DNA form, the CDR3 reads TGCGCCAGCAGACCCGAGGGGGCTGTTGAAAAACTGTTTTTT.

The V call is TRBV5-1, the J call TRBJ2-5; 12 bases match TRBD2. Germline V CDR1 and CDR2: SGHRS, YFSETQ. The CDR3 runs to 18 residues. Trimming removed 0 bases from V and 2 bases from J; junction bases left unmatched: 8. The CDR3 DNA reads TGCGCCAGCAGCTTGGCCTGGCTAGCGGGAGGGCCGCAAGAGACCCAGTACTTC. Translating gives CASSLAWLAGGPQETQYF.

V and J are TRBV6-1 and TRBJ1-6; 9 bases map to TRBD1. Unmatched junction bases numbered 8, after V lost 2 bases and J lost 9 bases. This CDR3 spans 16 amino acids. Germline lookup yields CDR1 MNHNS and CDR2 SASEGT. The DNA for the CDR3 is TGTGCCAGCAGTGAACCCCACAGGGGGCTATCTTCACCCCTCCACTTT. Translation gives CASSEPHRGLSSPLHF.

The J gene is TRBJ2-5, the V gene TRBV19; 7 bases agree with TRBD1. V dropped 5 bases and J dropped 2; count of bases not matched to a gene: 5. The CDR3 loop spans 14 amino acids. CDR1 LNHDA and CDR2 SQIVND come from the germline V gene (reference sequence). CDR3 in amino acids: CASSAKGQQETQYF. The CDR3, as DNA: TGTGCCAGTAGTGCGAAGGGACAGCAAGAGACCCAGTACTTC.

The chain recombines TRBV18 with TRBJ2-1; 10 nucleotides match TRBD2. This CDR3 comprises 16 residues. The V and J ends lost 4 bases and 2 bases, in that order; junction bases with no gene match: 5. Germline values: CDR1 KGHSH, CDR2 LQKENI. The CDR3 nucleotides read TGTGCCAGCTCACTCGCAAGCGGGGGGGCCTACAATGAGCAGTTCTTC. It codes for CASSLASGGAYNEQFF.

The CDR3 is CASRPDGSRTQYF. The CDR3 DNA reads as TGTGCCAGCAGACCTGACGGGAGTCGAACCCAGTACTTC. The V call is TRBV27, the J call TRBJ2-5; possible D gene TRBD2, 6 bases. From germline, CDR1 is MNHEY and CDR2 SMNVEV (reference sequence). The CDR3 spans 13 residues. The V end was cut by 6 bases, the J end by 8 bases, with 16 bases between.

The chain has TRBV5-1 and TRBJ1-6; 10 positions agree with TRBD1. The germline V gene has CDR1 SGHRS and CDR2 YFSETQ. This CDR3 has 15 amino acids. V lost 5 bases and J lost 7; bases outside the gene matches: 6. In DNA form, the CDR3 reads TGCGCCAGCAGTTTTGGGACAGGGGCAAATTCACCCCTCCACTTT. It codes for CASSFGTGANSPLHF.

The CDR3 reads CASSQDPRGRGGDTQYF. CDR3 bases: TGCGCCAGCAGCCAAGACCCTCGCGGGAGGGGGGGGGATACGCAGTATTTT. The rearrangement uses TRBV4-1 and TRBJ2-3; 9 bases are shared with TRBD2. The CDR3 is 17 residues long. Germline lookup yields CDR1 MGHRA and CDR2 YSYEKL. The V gene end was trimmed by 0 bases and the J gene end by 6 bases; junction bases not matched to a gene: 10.

V gene TRBV10-2 combines with J gene TRBJ2-5; 7 bases line up with TRBD1. From germline, CDR1 is WSHSY and CDR2 SAAADI. The CDR3 has 15 amino acids. V trimming: 0 bases; J trimming: 7 bases; junction bases outside the gene matches: 8. CDR3 loop: CASSESAQGVGTQYF. The CDR3 DNA follows: TGCGCCAGCAGTGAGTCCGCCCAGGGGGTCGGGACCCAGTACTTC.

The chain employs TRBV7-6 and TRBJ2-5; 11 nucleotides agree with TRBD2. Germline-derived CDR1 and CDR2 are SGHVS and FNYEAQ. The V segment lost 7 bases and the J segment 0 bases; nucleotides outside the gene matches: 10. The CDR3 length is 17 residues. CDR3 nucleotides: TGTGCCAGCACCCAACAGCCTAGCGGGGGGTACCAAGAGACCCAGTACTTC. This sequence encodes CASTQQPSGGYQETQYF.

This chain uses TRBV7-9 with TRBJ1-2; the match to TRBD1 covers 7 bases. The V and J ends lost 4 bases and 4 bases, in that order; junction bases with no gene match: 6. In germline, CDR1 is SEHNR, CDR2 FQNEAQ (reference sequence). CDR3 length equals 14 residues. The CDR3 loop reads CASSSQGGVYGYTF. CDR3 nucleotide sequence: TGTGCCAGCAGCTCCCAGGGGGGAGTCTATGGCTACACCTTC.

V gene TRBV18 combines with J gene TRBJ2-3, with 9 bases identical to TRBD1. The J segment lost 3 bases and the V segment lost 5 bases, leaving 12 bases of the junction unmatched. The CDR3 spans 17 residues. Germline loops: CDR1 KGHSH, CDR2 LQKENI. The CDR3 sequence is CASSRLLTDRGTDTQYF. The DNA of the CDR3 is TGTGCCAGCTCAAGACTCTTGACAGACAGGGGGACAGATACGCAGTATTTT.

V is TRBV21-1 and J is TRBJ2-3; the table calls TRBD2, which could not be checked here. TRBV21-1 is a pseudogene. CDR3 length: 13 amino acids. The CDR3 region is CASSGRATDTQYF. The CDR3 DNA follows: TGTGCCAGCAGCGGGAGGGCCACAGATACGCAGTATTTT.

The genes are TRBV19 and TRBJ1-2; no firm D call. The ends were cut back, 10 bases at V and 0 bases at J, with 18 bases in the middle. Germline CDR1 is LNHDA and CDR2 is SQIVND (reference sequence). The CDR3 has 15 amino acids. The CDR3 spells CATKRDWGANYGYTF. CDR3 sequence (DNA): TGTGCCACCAAGCGGGATTGGGGAGCTAACTATGGCTACACCTTC.